This T cell receptor (beta chain) was captured by sequencing in a study of identifying expanded T cells in peripheral blood. Trimming cost V 3 bases and J 8 bases, with 10 bases left between them. CDR1 is LNHDA, CDR2 SQIVND, per germline (reference sequence). CDR3 length: 12 residues. Healthy donors had no documented immune events, such as infections, while sampled. The assay was immunoSEQ multiplex PCR, and TCRdb's table has in-frame clones only and misses some. Among about 76,000 clones listed, 84% were seen once. For this clone: What it binds is unknown.

Study-wide results and caveats: Approximately two-week clone count variance significantly increased as total template count grew. Technical replicates showed roughly 1.2 changed clones; two weeks about 16.4; four weeks 19.

This TCR was sampled from a person aged 18-70 years in good health. V is TRBV19 and J is TRBJ1-2, with D unclear. Sequencing was done on a sample of blood. The CDR3 loop is CASSIVAGGYTF. CDR3 coding DNA: TGTGCCAGTAGTATTGTTGCTGGCGGCTACACCTTC.